The 15 T cell receptor beta chains reported below all come from one sample, sequenced in a study of T cells after posttransplantation cyclophosphamide. The repertoire was sequenced with immunoSEQ multiplex PCR; TCRdb's copy has only in-frame clones and lacks some. This sample has around 28,000 clones, each found more than once. The sample taken for sequencing was PBMCs. The receptors were sampled from a woman aged 55-70 years in good health, CMV-negative, and a related stem cell transplant donor.

This clone was detected ten times or more. The gene calls are TRBV7-9 and TRBJ1-1, with D unresolved. Germline V lookup: CDR1 SEHNR, CDR2 FQNEAQ (reference sequence). The CDR3 consists of 12 residues. Trimming removed 6 bases at V and 4 bases at J, with 9 bases between. The CDR3 nucleotides read TGTGCCAGCAGAAGGGCCGTCACTGAAGCTTTCTTT. This codes for CASRRAVTEAFF. Full variable domain (missing parts from reference TRBV7-9 and TRBJ1-1): DTGVSQNPRHKITKRGQNVTFRCDPISEHNRLYWYRQTLGQGPEFLTYFQNEAQLEKSRLLSDRFSAERPKGSFSTLEIQRTEQGDSAMYLCASRRAVTEAFFGQGTRLTVV.

The V call is TRBV30, the J call TRBJ2-7; D possibly corresponds to TRBD2 (6 bases). Germline V gene sequence: CDR1 GTSNPN, CDR2 SVGIG (reference sequence). This CDR3 spans 14 amino acids. The V end was cut by 6 bases, the J end by 4 bases, with 19 bases between. DNA for the CDR3: TGTGCCTGCATCCGGGACTCCAAAGGATACGAGCAGTACTTC. It encodes CACIRDSKGYEQYF.

This clone was seen a handful of times. The V gene is TRBV28, the J gene TRBJ1-2; D ambiguous. Looked up from germline, CDR1 is MDHEN and CDR2 is SYDVKM. The germline V and J ends were trimmed by 6 bases and 0 bases, with 2 bases remaining between them. This CDR3 contains 11 residues. CDR3 nucleotide sequence: TGTGCCAGCAGCTCTAACTATGGCTACACCTTC. Residues: CASSSNYGYTF.

This clone has ten or more counts. The gene calls are TRBV28 and TRBJ2-7; 11 nucleotides line up with TRBD2. The CDR3 totals 15 residues. Trimming removed 3 bases from V and 5 bases from J; junction bases left unmatched: 6. Germline V gene sequence: CDR1 MDHEN, CDR2 SYDVKM. CDR3 amino acids: CASSFLAGGNHEQYF. The DNA of the CDR3 is TGTGCCAGCAGTTTCCTAGCGGGGGGTAACCACGAGCAGTACTTC. Full variable domain (missing parts from reference TRBV28 and TRBJ2-7): DVKVTQSSRYLVKRTGEKVFLECVQDMDHENMFWYRQDPGLGLRLIYFSYDVKMKEKGDIPEGYSVSREKKERFSLILESASTNQTSMYLCASSFLAGGNHEQYFGPGTRLTVT.

This clone was picked up many times. V and J are TRBV7-9 and TRBJ1-1, with D tentatively TRBD1 (6 bases). V was shortened by 1 base and J by 6 bases, with 6 bases between the two germline ends. From germline, CDR1 is SEHNR and CDR2 FQNEAQ (reference sequence). The CDR3 has 12 residues. In nucleotides, the CDR3 is TGTGCCAGCAGCTTAGGGGGGCCTGAAGCTTTCTTT. It yields the protein CASSLGGPEAFF.

This clone was seen many times. J is TRBJ1-1 and V is TRBV5-1, with 8 bases lining up with TRBD1. The CDR3 has 15 residues. Unmatched junction bases numbered 10, after V lost 4 bases and J lost 5 bases. The germline V gene encodes CDR1 SGHRS and CDR2 YFSETQ. The CDR3 here is CASSPLTGDETEAFF. The DNA for the CDR3 is TGCGCCAGCAGCCCGTTGACAGGGGATGAAACTGAAGCTTTCTTT.

Only a few counts were recorded for this clone. V gene TRBV7-2 combines with J gene TRBJ1-6; 9 bases agree with TRBD1. Germline assignment: CDR1 SGHTA and CDR2 FQGNSA. This CDR3 comprises 14 residues. With V trimmed by 5 bases and J by 9 bases, 5 bases remained unmatched. DNA for the CDR3: TGTGCCAGCAGCCCCCGGGACAGGGCTTCACCCCTCCACTTT. Translating it yields CASSPRDRASPLHF.

This clone was counted a few times. The chain links TRBV11-2 to TRBJ2-4, with 10 positions matching TRBD2. There are 19 residues in the CDR3. Germline CDR1 reads SGHAT; CDR2 reads FQNNGV. The V gene end was trimmed by 1 base and the J gene end by 0 bases; junction bases not matched to a gene: 9. CDR3 bases: TGTGCCAGCAGCTTAGGGCCTAGCGGGGGAACGCTAGCCAAAAACATTCAGTACTTC. Its translation is CASSLGPSGGTLAKNIQYF.

This clone was found many times. The J gene is TRBJ2-1, the V gene TRBV27, with D perhaps matching TRBD2 (6 bases). The CDR3 length is 13 residues. The germline CDR1 and CDR2 sequences are MNHEY and SMNVEV (reference sequence). Trimming removed 5 bases from V and 8 bases from J, with 13 bases in between. CDR3 residues: CASSASRGHEQFF. Written as DNA, the CDR3 is TGTGCCAGCAGTGCATCGCGGGGACATGAGCAGTTCTTC.

The table lists this clone with many counts. CDR3 in amino acids: CASNVLGGGTEAFF. For the CDR3, the DNA is TGTGCCAGCAACGTTTTGGGTGGCGGCACTGAAGCTTTCTTT. The V and J genes are TRBV12-3 or TRBV12-4 and TRBJ1-1; D is unresolved. The V end was cut by 7 bases, the J end by 4 bases, with 16 bases between. This CDR3 region has 14 residues.

This clone was counted ten times or more. The genes are TRBV24-1 and TRBJ1-1; 8 bases are shared with TRBD1. V shed 4 bases and J 4 bases; nucleotides not matched to a gene: 10. CDR1 and CDR2 (germline): KGHDR, SFDVKD. This CDR3 contains 16 residues. The CDR3 DNA is TGTGCCACCAGTGACCCCTCAGGGGGCGATGGCACTGAAGCTTTCTTT. Translation: CATSDPSGGDGTEAFF.

Many counts were recorded for this clone. V usage is TRBV5-4 and J usage is TRBJ2-1, with D possibly TRBD2 on 5 matching bases. Germline CDR1 reads SGHNT; CDR2 reads YYREEE (reference sequence). CDR3 length: 13 residues. V was shortened by 1 base and J by 8 bases, with 10 bases between the two germline ends. Here the CDR3 reads CASSLSGVHEQFF. CDR3 nucleotide sequence: TGTGCCAGCAGCTTGTCCGGGGTGCATGAGCAGTTCTTC.

About this clone: Sequence at one end of the junction differs from germline and may be a read error. The sample contains more than one DNA sequence encoding this CDR3. V and J are TRBV30 and TRBJ1-5, with a tentative D call TRBD1 (6 bases). This CDR3 spans 13 amino acids. Germline CDR1 is GTSNPN and CDR2 is SVGIG (reference sequence). The CDR3 nucleotides are TGCGCCTGGAGTATCGACAGGAATCAGCCCCAGCATTTT. Protein product: CAWSIDRNQPQHF.

The sample holds a few counts of this clone. The rearrangement links TRBV29-1 to TRBJ1-2; TRBD1 might be the D (5 bases). Germline-derived CDR1 and CDR2 are SQVTM and ANQGSEA. The CDR3 loop spans 16 amino acids. The germline V and J ends were trimmed by 3 bases and 8 bases, with 25 bases remaining between them. In nucleotides, the CDR3 is TGCAGCGTTGACCCTCTGGGGGGAGGGGCATTGAGGGGCTACACCTTC. Protein: CSVDPLGGGALRGYTF.

This clone turned up a few times. V usage is TRBV29-1 and J usage is TRBJ1-5, with D maybe TRBD1 (5 bases). The germline V gene has CDR1 SQVTM and CDR2 ANQGSEA. V was pared by 2 bases and J by 2 bases, with 10 bases between. The CDR3 runs to 14 residues. CDR3 sequence: CSVELQEGNQPQHF. CDR3 coding DNA: TGCAGCGTTGAACTACAGGAGGGCAATCAGCCCCAGCATTTT. Variable domain in full (rest from reference TRBV29-1 and TRBJ1-5): SAVISQKPSRDICQRGTSLTIQCQVDSQVTMMFWYRQQPGQSLTLIATANQGSEATYESGFVIDKFPISRPNLTFSTLTVSNMSPEDSSIYLCSVELQEGNQPQHFGDGTRLSIL.